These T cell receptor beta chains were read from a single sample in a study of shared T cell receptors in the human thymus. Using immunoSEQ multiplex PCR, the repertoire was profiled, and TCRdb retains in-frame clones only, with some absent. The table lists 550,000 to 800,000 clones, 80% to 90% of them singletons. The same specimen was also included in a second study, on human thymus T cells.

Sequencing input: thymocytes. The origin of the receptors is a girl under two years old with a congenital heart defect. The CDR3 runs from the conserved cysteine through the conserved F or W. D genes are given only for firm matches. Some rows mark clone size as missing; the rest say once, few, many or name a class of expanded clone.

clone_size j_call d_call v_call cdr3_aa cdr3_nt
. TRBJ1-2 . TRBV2 CASSEMGAQGWGYTF TGTGCCAGCAGTGAAATGGGGGCACAGGGTTGGGGCTACACCTTC
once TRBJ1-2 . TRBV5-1 CASSLGDTGSYTF TGCGCCAGCAGCTTAGGGGACACAGGGAGCTACACCTTC
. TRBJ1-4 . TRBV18 CASSPVSAGVGEKLFF TGTGCCAGCTCACCAGTGTCGGCAGGGGTGGGTGAAAAACTGTTTTTT
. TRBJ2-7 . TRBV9 CASSPLGGSTYYEQYF TGTGCCAGCAGCCCCCTGGGAGGTAGCACCTACTACGAGCAGTACTTC
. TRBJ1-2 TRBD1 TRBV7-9 CASRAEFDRAQDGYTF TGTGCCAGCAGGGCGGAGTTTGACAGGGCGCAGGATGGCTACACCTTC
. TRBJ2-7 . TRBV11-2 CASSFYPYEQYF TGTGCCAGCAGCTTCTATCCCTACGAGCAGTACTTC
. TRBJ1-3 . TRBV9 CASSQEAGLTYTIYF TGTGCCAGCAGCCAGGAGGCAGGTCTGACCTACACCATATATTTT
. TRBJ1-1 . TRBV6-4 CASSSQATCTEAFF TGTGCCAGCAGCTCACAGGCGACGTGTACTGAAGCTTTCTTT
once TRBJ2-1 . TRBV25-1 CASVTYNEQFF TGTGCCAGCGTTACATACAATGAGCAGTTCTTC
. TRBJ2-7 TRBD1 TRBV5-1 CASSLRHRGDYEQYF TGCGCCAGCAGCCTCCGCCACAGGGGCGATTACGAGCAGTACTTC
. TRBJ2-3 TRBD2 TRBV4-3 CASSQDRASGEEFTDTQYF TGCGCCAGCAGCCAAGATCGGGCTAGCGGGGAAGAGTTCACAGATACGCAGTATTTT
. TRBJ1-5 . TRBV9 CASSEGAVGQPQHF TGTGCCAGCTCGGAGGGAGCTGTAGGTCAGCCCCAGCATTTT
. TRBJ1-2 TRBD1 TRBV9 CASAGGNYGYTF TGTGCCAGCGCAGGGGGTAACTATGGCTACACCTTC
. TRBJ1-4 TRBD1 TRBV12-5 CASASPGQGKGKLFF TGTGCTAGTGCCTCCCCGGGACAGGGGAAGGGAAAACTGTTTTTT
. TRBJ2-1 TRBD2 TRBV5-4 CASSGITRGGVYNEQFF TGTGCCAGCAGTGGAATAACACGGGGGGGGGTTTACAATGAGCAGTTCTTC
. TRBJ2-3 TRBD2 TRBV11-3 CASSPWPRLASDTQYF TGTGCCAGCAGCCCCTGGCCGAGACTAGCGTCAGATACGCAGTATTTT
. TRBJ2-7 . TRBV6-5 CATEKEGQPYEQYF TGTGCCACCGAAAAGGAGGGACAGCCCTACGAGCAGTACTTC
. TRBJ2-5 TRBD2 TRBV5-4 CASSFVKREVETQYF TGTGCCAGCAGCTTCGTTAAGCGGGAGGTGGAGACCCAGTACTTC
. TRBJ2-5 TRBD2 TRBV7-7 CASSPGLGRETQYF TGTGCCAGCAGCCCGGGCCTCGGGAGGGAGACCCAGTACTTC
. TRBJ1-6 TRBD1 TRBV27 CASSPTGTGPTPNSPLHF TGTGCCAGCAGTCCTACCGGGACAGGGCCTACCCCGAATTCACCCCTCCACTTT
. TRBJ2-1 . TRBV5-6 CASSPGTSYNEQFF TGTGCCAGCAGCCCCGGGACAAGCTACAATGAGCAGTTCTTC